What follows are 17 T cell receptor beta chains derived from one specimen sequenced in a study of T-cell reconstitution after alpha-beta-depleted transplantation in children. Unique molecular identifiers were used in preparing the TCRbeta library. Using its own MiXCR run on the PCR reads, TCRdb lists one record per CDR3 protein. There are around 300,000 distinct CDR3 sequences in the sample; 10% occur only once, and 7% to 9.5% lies in the top ten. Material: PBMCs, obtained before TCRalphabeta/CD19-depleted stem cell transplant. The source of these receptors is a boy under two years old with acute myeloid leukemia, due to receive a stem cell transplant.

On this clonotype: Here the CDR3 omits its conserved ending phenylalanine or tryptophan, so a read error is the likely source. This chain uses TRBV7-2 with TRBJ2-5; D is possibly TRBD2 (6 bases). Trimming cost V 2 bases and J 5 bases, with 12 bases left between them. Germline CDR1 reads SGHTA; CDR2 reads FQGNSA. The CDR3 is 14 amino acids. The CDR3, as DNA: TGTGCCAGCAGCTTACTAGCGTTAGTGGAGACCCAGTACCTC. It is translated as CASSLLALVETQYL.

A note on this clonotype: This may arise from a read error, as a much more abundant clone is one base away. The chain carries TRBV5-6 and TRBJ2-1; weak D call: TRBD2 (6 bases). Germline CDR1 SGHDT, CDR2 YYEEEE. This CDR3 region has 15 residues. Trimming stripped 2 bases from V and 7 bases from J, with 16 bases between. CDR3: CASSFPCTGVNEQFF. DNA of the CDR3: TGTGCCAGCAGCTTCCCCTGTACGGGGGTGAATGAGCAGTTCTTC.

This clonotype was seen ten or more times. The rearrangement uses TRBV7-6 and TRBJ2-1, with a possible D match to TRBD2 (6 bases). The CDR3 has 14 amino acids. With 1 base removed from V and 16 bases from J, the gap between germline ends came to 20 bases. Germline V gives CDR1 SGHVS, CDR2 FNYEAQ. CDR3 DNA sequence: TGTGCCAGCAGCTTAGTCGATTCTAGCGTTACAACTTTCTTC. Translation: CASSLVDSSVTTFF.

The chain joins TRBV28 to TRBJ1-5; D remains ambiguous. The CDR3 has 12 residues. Per germline, CDR1 MDHEN and CDR2 SYDVKM. V lost 6 bases and J 3 bases, leaving 6 bases between the germline ends. The CDR3 nucleotides read TGTGCCAGCAGGACCCTCAATCAGCCCCAGCATTTT. Translated, it gives CASRTLNQPQHF.

This clonotype was detected a few times. The chain uses TRBV9 and TRBJ2-7; TRBD2 might be the D (6 bases). Per the germline V gene, CDR1 is SGDLS and CDR2 is YYNGEE. V shed 3 bases and J shed 2 bases, with 18 bases lying between them. CDR3 length: 16 residues. For the CDR3, the DNA is TGTGCCAGCAGCGCCCGGTTGTGGAGGGAACCCTACGAGCAGTACTTC. Translation: CASSARLWREPYEQYF.

V gene TRBV28 combines with J gene TRBJ2-3, with TRBD1 matching over 9 bases. The CDR3 length is 16 residues. Germline V gene lookup returns CDR1 MDHEN and CDR2 SYDVKM. Trimming at V came to 6 bases and at J to 3 bases, leaving 10 bases not matched to a gene. The DNA for the CDR3 is TGTGCCAGCAGCCCTATCCGGGACAGGGAAACAGATACGCAGTATTTT. This translates into CASSPIRDRETDTQYF.

This clonotype was seen many times. This chain links TRBV18 with TRBJ2-4, with D possibly called TRBD1 or TRBD2 (5 bases each). The CDR3 totals 17 residues. V shed 3 bases and J shed 0 bases, with 15 bases lying between them. The V gene's germline CDR1 is KGHSH and CDR2 LQKENI. CDR3 loop: CASSPPRDGLAKNIQYF. As DNA, the CDR3 is TGTGCCAGCTCACCGCCCCGGGACGGATTAGCCAAAAACATTCAGTACTTC.

This clonotype was recorded many times. The chain joins TRBV4-2 to TRBJ1-2; 7 bases match TRBD1. Germline V gene lookup returns CDR1 LGHNA and CDR2 YNFKEQ. The CDR3 sequence is 16 residues long. Trimming removed 3 bases from V and 7 bases from J; junction bases left unmatched: 14. The CDR3 here is CASSHGLFDRDGGYTF. The CDR3 region has the DNA TGTGCCAGCAGCCACGGCTTGTTCGACAGGGATGGTGGCTACACCTTC.

The chain uses TRBV28 and TRBJ2-1, with D perhaps matching TRBD1 (6 bases). Germline assignment: CDR1 MDHEN and CDR2 SYDVKM. The CDR3 spans 15 residues. CDR3 bases: TGTGCAGTCAGGGGTCCTTCCTACTCCTACAATGAGCAGTTCTTC. As protein: CAVRGPSYSYNEQFF.

This clonotype came up a few times. The chain joins TRBV6-2 or TRBV6-3 to TRBJ2-1, with TRBD1 identical over 10 bases. The junction had 3 bases not matched to a gene; V was cut back by 2 bases and J by 5 bases. This CDR3 has 15 amino acids. The V gene's germline CDR1 is MNHEY and CDR2 SVGEGT. CDR3: CASSYGTGDNNEQFF. Written as DNA, the CDR3 is TGTGCCAGCAGTTACGGGACAGGGGATAACAATGAGCAGTTCTTC.

The sample holds many counts of this clonotype. J is TRBJ2-7 and V is TRBV28; the D gene could be TRBD1 or TRBD2 (6 bases each). Trimming took off 2 bases at V and 6 bases at J, with 8 bases between the two ends. The germline CDR1 and CDR2 sequences are MDHEN and SYDVKM. CDR3 size: 12 residues. The CDR3 spells CASSLGGGEQYF. The CDR3 DNA sequence: TGTGCCAGCAGTTTAGGAGGGGGCGAGCAGTACTTC.

This clonotype was recorded many times. This chain links TRBV12-3 or TRBV12-4 with TRBJ2-7, with a tentative D call TRBD1 (5 bases). Trimming cost V 5 bases and J 0 bases, with 11 bases left between them. The CDR3 runs 14 residues. The chain's CDR3 is CASSPDSFSYEQYF. The CDR3 coding sequence is TGTGCCAGCAGTCCAGACAGTTTCTCCTACGAGCAGTACTTC.

As to this clonotype: Just one base apart from a much larger clone, this may be a read error. The chain joins TRBV5-6 to TRBJ2-1, with D tentatively TRBD1 (6 bases). The germline V gene encodes CDR1 SGHDT and CDR2 YYEEEE. This CDR3 spans 15 amino acids. The CDR3 sequence: CASSLQGYTYNEQLF. The CDR3, as DNA: TGTGCCAGCAGCTTACAGGGATACACCTACAATGAGCAGTTGTTC.

This clonotype was recorded many times. V is TRBV12-3 or TRBV12-4 and J is TRBJ2-1, with TRBD2 identical over 12 bases. The CDR3 has 16 amino acids. V lost 6 bases to trimming and J lost 3 bases; unmatched junction nucleotides: 6. The CDR3 sequence is CASSRATSGSYNEQFF. Written as DNA, the CDR3 is TGTGCCAGCAGCAGAGCGACTAGCGGGAGCTACAATGAGCAGTTCTTC.

This clonotype has a count of ten or more. V and J are TRBV7-2 and TRBJ2-7; 7 positions agree with TRBD2. The germline V gene encodes CDR1 SGHTA and CDR2 FQGNSA. The CDR3 runs to 16 residues. The junction had 9 bases not matched to a gene; V was cut back by 1 base and J by 3 bases. CDR3 protein: CASSLEAAGAGYEQYF. Here the CDR3 DNA reads TGTGCCAGCAGCTTAGAAGCGGCGGGAGCCGGCTACGAGCAGTACTTC. Full variable domain (rest looked up from reference TRBV7-2 and TRBJ2-7): GAGVSQSPSNKVTEKGKDVELRCDPISGHTALYWYRQSLGQGLEFLIYFQGNSAPDKSGLPSDRFSAERTGGSVSTLTIQRTQQEDSAVYLCASSLEAAGAGYEQYFGPGTRLTVT.

This clonotype was recorded at least ten times. This sequence joins TRBV10-3 and TRBJ2-3; D gene ambiguous. Germline V CDR1 and CDR2: ENHRY, SYGVKD. V dropped 4 bases and J dropped 6 bases, with 8 bases sitting between them. The CDR3 totals 12 residues. DNA for the CDR3: TGTGCCATCAGTGCCACCCGGGATACGCAGTATTTT. This sequence encodes CAISATRDTQYF.

The chain uses TRBV24-1 and TRBJ2-1, with D perhaps matching TRBD1 (5 bases). The CDR3 has 15 residues. V lost 3 bases, J lost 6 bases, and 14 bases lay in between. Germline V gene lookup returns CDR1 KGHDR and CDR2 SFDVKD. The CDR3 region has the DNA TGTGCCACCAGTGATCCGAGACAGTTTTCCAATGAGCAGTTCTTC. This sequence encodes CATSDPRQFSNEQFF.